This TCR beta chain was sequenced in a study of identifying expanded T cells in peripheral blood. Sequencing used immunoSEQ multiplex PCR; TCRdb keeps in-frame clones, though not all of them. Of tens of thousands of clones in the sample, approximately 88% were seen once. Healthy donors had no documented immune events, such as infections, while sampled. Findings of the study overall: Technical replicates showed roughly 1.2 changed clones; roughly two weeks 15 to 20; four weeks 19. Clone count variance between roughly 2-week samples rose with total template count.

V lost 4 bases and J lost 5, with 11 bases in between. Germline CDR1 reads MNHNY; CDR2 reads SVGAGI (reference sequence). The CDR3 sequence is 14 residues long. This clone was observed once. Antigen specificity is unknown. The sequence was obtained from a person between 18 and 75 years old in good health. Sequenced sample: blood. The chain joins TRBV6-6 to TRBJ2-2, with D unresolved. The CDR3 protein is CASSSVAETGELFF. CDR3 nucleotide sequence: TGTGCCAGCAGTTCTGTTGCAGAAACCGGGGAGCTGTTTTTT.